The 9 T cell receptor beta chains below come from one sample, sequenced in a study of blood T cell repertoires in COVID-19. Sequencing used immunoSEQ multiplex PCR; TCRdb keeps in-frame clones, though not all of them. This table has about 240,000 clones, roughly 90% appearing once. Sequencing used peripheral blood. All receptors come from a man between 60 and 75 years old with acute or convalescent COVID-19.

This clone has more than one count but fewer than ten. The CDR3 DNA is TGTGCCGCGGGACTAGCGGGAAACGAGCAGTACTTC. Protein sequence: CAAGLAGNEQYF. The J gene is TRBJ2-7, the V gene TRBV11-2, with TRBD2 matching over 13 bases. The CDR3 has 12 residues. Germline-derived CDR1 and CDR2 are SGHAT and FQNNGV. V lost 11 bases, J lost 5 bases, and 3 bases stayed unmatched.

As to this clone: At one boundary the junction diverges from the germline segment, which might be a read error. The chain has TRBV7-7 and TRBJ2-2, with 9 bases identical to TRBD1. The CDR3 runs 15 residues. The germline CDR1 and CDR2 sequences are SSHAT and FNYEAQ (reference sequence). In nucleotides, the CDR3 is TGTGCTAGCAGCTTACGACAGGGGGACACCGGGGAGCTGTTTTTT. It encodes CASSLRQGDTGELFF.

The chain's CDR3 is CASGQGSSSTDTQYF. In DNA form, the CDR3 reads TGTGCTAGTGGGCAGGGATCCTCTAGCACAGATACGCAGTATTTT. This chain uses TRBV12-5 with TRBJ2-3; possible D gene TRBD1, 5 bases. This CDR3 has 15 residues. Trimming removed 6 bases at V and 0 bases at J, with 13 bases between. Per germline, CDR1 LGHNT and CDR2 FRNRAP. The full variable domain, its missing parts supplied by reference TRBV12-5 and TRBJ2-3, is DARVTQTPRHKVTEMGQEVTMRCQPILGHNTVFWYRQTMMQGLELLAYFRNRAPLDDSGMPKDRFSAEMPDATLATLKIQPSEPRDSAVYFCASGQGSSSTDTQYFGPGTRLTVL.

The V call is TRBV5-4, the J call TRBJ1-6; 7 bases align to TRBD1. The CDR3 consists of 15 residues. Unmatched junction bases numbered 5, after V lost 1 base and J lost 7 bases. Germline V CDR1 and CDR2: SGHNT, YYREEE (reference sequence). CDR3 residues: CASSLIGQENSPLHF. The DNA for the CDR3 is TGTGCCAGCAGCTTGATCGGACAGGAAAATTCACCCCTCCACTTT.

This chain uses TRBV29-1 with TRBJ1-2; TRBD1 aligns across 7 bases. V dropped 3 bases and J dropped 4; count of bases not matched to a gene: 11. There are 15 residues in the CDR3. Germline V gene lookup returns CDR1 SQVTM and CDR2 ANQGSEA. The CDR3 bases are TGCAGCGTTGATCCTGGAGGGGGCGAGGGCTATGGCTACACCTTC. Protein: CSVDPGGGEGYGYTF.

V usage is TRBV5-4 and J usage is TRBJ2-7; weak D call: TRBD2 (6 bases). This CDR3 is 16 amino acids long. V lost 4 bases, J lost 3 bases, and 20 bases lay in between. CDR1 SGHNT and CDR2 YYREEE come from the germline V gene (reference sequence). The CDR3 coding sequence is TGTGCCAGCAGCCCCACGCCTCGGGGGATCCGCTACGAGCAGTACTTC. Translated, it gives CASSPTPRGIRYEQYF.

The genes are TRBV7-2 and TRBJ2-1; 7 positions agree with TRBD2. Per the germline V gene, CDR1 is SGHTA and CDR2 is FQGNSA. Trimming took 2 bases from V and 7 from J; bases not matched to a gene: 11. CDR3 size: 16 residues. The CDR3 spells CASSLSRGGPGNEQFF. The CDR3 region has the DNA TGTGCCAGCAGCTTATCGCGGGGAGGGCCGGGGAATGAGCAGTTCTTC.

This chain connects TRBV11-3 to TRBJ2-1, with 10 bases fitting TRBD2. Losses at the gene ends were 9 bases for V and 4 bases for J; bases not matched to a gene: 9. This CDR3 is 15 amino acids long. Germline-derived CDR1 and CDR2 are SGHNT and YENEEA. The CDR3 nucleotides are TGTGCCAGTAGTAGGGGGACTAGCGTATACAATGAGCAGTTCTTC. Amino acids: CASSRGTSVYNEQFF.

This clone turned up a few times. V usage is TRBV6-6 and J usage is TRBJ1-2; 8 positions match TRBD1. The CDR3 totals 13 residues. CDR1 is MNHNY and CDR2 is SVGAGI in the germline V gene (reference sequence). V was pared by 5 bases and J by 6 bases, with 5 bases of the junction left unmatched. The CDR3 DNA reads as TGTGCCAGCAGTCTACAGGGGGACAATGGCTACACCTTC. It codes for CASSLQGDNGYTF.